The 29 T cell receptor beta chains below all came from one sample that was sequenced in a study of post-analysis software for immune sequencing data. Their specific antigens are unknown. Study-wide results and caveats: Five or six TRBV segments were significantly more frequent in patients than in controls. TRBV5-6, TRBV5-1 and TRBV20-1 were among these segments.

Researchers reported that TCR beta cDNA libraries carried unique molecular identifiers. TCRdb ran MiXCR on the PCR reads and lists one entry per CDR3 protein. Of 750,000 to 950,000 distinct CDR3 sequences in the sample, about 45% were seen once. Sample: blood. The receptors here all came from a girl aged 5 to 17 with multiple sclerosis.

This clonotype was seen a few times. The chain employs TRBV4-1 and TRBJ2-7; TRBD2 aligns across 11 bases. V lost 0 bases to trimming and J lost 4 bases; unmatched junction nucleotides: 8. This CDR3 is 17 amino acids long. Germline V CDR1 and CDR2: MGHRA, YSYEKL. Written as DNA, the CDR3 is TGCGCCAGCAGCCAAGAGTCGAGTACTAGCGGGAGATACGAGCAGTACTTC. Amino acid sequence: CASSQESSTSGRYEQYF.

This clonotype was observed many times. The junction departs from germline at one end; a sequencing error may be responsible. The chain combines TRBV4-1 with TRBJ2-7, with D unresolved. Germline-derived CDR1 and CDR2 are MGHRA and YSYEKL. The CDR3 is 12 amino acids. CDR3 residues: CASSQDSYEQYF. In nucleotides, the CDR3 is TGTGCCAGCAGCCAGGACTCCTACGAGCAGTACTTC.

The chain recombines TRBV24-1 with TRBJ2-1, with TRBD1 matching over 11 bases. After removal of 9 bases from V and 4 bases from J, the junction contained 7 bases not matched to a gene. The CDR3 covers 15 residues. Germline assignment: CDR1 KGHDR and CDR2 SFDVKD. The CDR3 DNA follows: TGTGCCACCGGGGACAGGGGGAATATTTACAATGAGCAGTTCTTC. Its translation: CATGDRGNIYNEQFF.

The sample holds a few counts of this clonotype. The genes are TRBV5-1 and TRBJ2-7; D remains unclear. This CDR3 has 14 residues. CDR1 SGHRS and CDR2 YFSETQ come from the germline V gene. V was clipped by 4 bases and J by 2 bases, with 13 bases between them. The CDR3 loop reads CASSAGRDTYEQYF. CDR3 in DNA: TGCGCCAGCAGCGCAGGACGCGACACCTACGAGCAGTACTTC.

This clonotype has a handful of counts. The V gene is TRBV7-8, the J gene TRBJ1-2; TRBD1 matches 7 bases. The CDR3 loop spans 16 amino acids. From germline, CDR1 is SGHVS and CDR2 FQNEAQ. V shed 3 bases, J shed 0 bases, and the junction held 7 bases outside the gene matches. The CDR3 DNA reads TGTGCCAGCAGCTTCGGACAGGAAAAAGCTAACTATGGCTACACCTTC. Translating it yields CASSFGQEKANYGYTF.

On this clonotype itself: An end of the junction differs from the germline gene, which may be a read error. The chain uses TRBV7-8 and TRBJ1-2; the match to TRBD1 covers 7 bases. Germline CDR1 and CDR2: SGHVS and FQNEAQ. This CDR3 is built from 14 residues. The CDR3 DNA is TGTGCTAGCAGCTGCCGGACAGGCGGGCCGGGGTACACCTTC. This translates into CASSCRTGGPGYTF.

The chain links TRBV9 to TRBJ1-6; TRBD1 is a possible D gene (5 bases). From germline, CDR1 is SGDLS and CDR2 YYNGEE. The CDR3 has 14 amino acids. The germline V and J ends were trimmed by 3 bases and 11 bases, with 15 bases remaining between them. The CDR3 DNA is TGTGCCAGCAGCGCCGTTGGGGGGATCGCACCCCTCCACTTT. Translation: CASSAVGGIAPLHF.

The gene calls are TRBV9 and TRBJ2-1; possibly TRBD2 for D (5 bases). The germline V and J ends were trimmed by 0 bases and 6 bases, with 13 bases remaining between them. Germline-derived CDR1 and CDR2 are SGDLS and YYNGEE. This CDR3 comprises 15 residues. For the CDR3, the DNA is TGTGCCAGCAGCGTAGGCGGTAGCGCGGCCAATGAGCAGTTCTTC. As protein: CASSVGGSAANEQFF.

The V and J genes are TRBV7-2 and TRBJ2-7; D is uncertain. There are 12 residues in the CDR3. Germline V gene lookup returns CDR1 SGHTA and CDR2 FQGNSA. Trimming stripped 6 bases from V and 6 bases from J, with 12 bases between. CDR3 DNA: TGTGCCAGCAGGGATTGGTGGGGCGAGCAGTACTTC. It yields the protein CASRDWWGEQYF.

Comment on this clonotype: The junction does not match germline at one end; this may be a read error. The chain couples TRBV15 to TRBJ1-5, with D maybe TRBD1 (5 bases). Germline V gene sequence: CDR1 LNHNV, CDR2 YYDKDF (reference sequence). The CDR3 is 15 residues long. CDR3 in DNA: TGTGCCACCAGTAGAGGGGCGGGGGGCAATCAGCCCCAGCATTTT. This gives the protein CATSRGAGGNQPQHF. Based on the CDR3 plus reference TRBV15 and TRBJ1-5, the full variable domain is DAMVIQNPRYQVTQFGKPVTLSCSQTLNHNVMYWYQQKSSQAPKLLFHYYDKDFNNEADTPDNFQSRRPNTSFCFLDIRSPGLGDTAMYLCATSRGAGGNQPQHFGDGTRLSIL.

This clonotype was detected a few times. The CDR3: CSVVRGDYDGYTF. DNA for the CDR3: TGCAGCGTTGTCAGGGGGGATTACGATGGCTACACCTTC. The rearrangement uses TRBV29-1 and TRBJ1-2; the match to TRBD1 covers 7 bases. J was trimmed by 6 bases and V by 4 bases; bases with no gene match: 8. The CDR3 consists of 13 residues. Germline CDR1 is SQVTM and CDR2 is ANQGSEA.

The V gene is TRBV18, the J gene TRBJ2-7; 8 positions match TRBD2. The J call may be incorrect, as the DNA end agrees better with TRBJ2-5. This CDR3 region has 12 residues. Per the germline V gene, CDR1 is KGHSH and CDR2 is LQKENI. The CDR3 coding sequence is TGTGCCAGCTTTCGGGAGGGCGAGACCCAGTACTTC. This sequence encodes CASFREGETQYF.

The gene calls are TRBV28 and TRBJ2-7; 11 bases line up with TRBD1. The CDR3 covers 15 residues. Germline-derived CDR1 and CDR2 are MDHEN and SYDVKM. The junction had 6 bases not matched to a gene; V was cut back by 6 bases and J by 2 bases. The CDR3, as DNA: TGTGCCAGCAGAGGACAGGGGGCGCGTACCTACGAGCAGTACTTC. Protein: CASRGQGARTYEQYF.

The rearrangement links TRBV11-1 to TRBJ1-1; the D gene is possibly TRBD1 (5 bases). In germline, CDR1 is SGHAT, CDR2 FQDESV (reference sequence). V dropped 5 bases and J dropped 0 bases, with 16 bases sitting between them. This CDR3 has 16 residues. The CDR3 reads CASSQRQLRVNTEAFF. Written as DNA, the CDR3 is TGTGCCAGCAGCCAAAGACAGCTTAGGGTGAACACTGAAGCTTTCTTT.

V and J are TRBV20-1 and TRBJ2-5, with TRBD2 identical over 10 bases. The J call may be in error: the DNA end matches TRBJ2-7 better. The length of the CDR3 is 14 residues. Germline V gene data show CDR1 as DFQATT and CDR2 as SNEGSKA (reference sequence). CDR3 coding DNA: TGCAGTGCCCTGACAGCGGGAGGGGCCTACGAGCAGTACTTC. This encodes CSALTAGGAYEQYF.

This sequence joins TRBV28 and TRBJ2-4, with no clear D. The CDR3 spans 15 residues. V was pared by 5 bases and J by 0 bases, with 11 bases between. Germline-derived CDR1 and CDR2 are MDHEN and SYDVKM. Written as DNA, the CDR3 is TGTGCCAGCAGTCGCGGCTCACTAGCCAAAAACATTCAGTACTTC. Protein product: CASSRGSLAKNIQYF.

In the case of this clonotype: The junction does not match germline at one end; this may be a read error. The CDR3 coding sequence is TGCACCAGCACCGAGTTGGGGGGCACGGATACGCAGTATTTT. It yields the protein CTSTELGGTDTQYF. The V gene is TRBV10-2, the J gene TRBJ2-3; the D gene could be TRBD1 or TRBD2 (6 bases each). Germline V gives CDR1 WSHSY, CDR2 SAAADI. This CDR3 has 14 amino acids.

This clonotype was found a few times. The CDR3 DNA sequence: TGTGCCAGCAAAAAAGGGACAGAAACCTACAATGAGCAGTTCTTC. Translation: CASKKGTETYNEQFF. The J gene is TRBJ2-1, the V gene TRBV6-1, with TRBD1 matching 7 bases. There are 15 residues in the CDR3. Germline V lookup: CDR1 MNHNS, CDR2 SASEGT. After removal of 7 bases from V and 2 bases from J, the junction contained 8 bases not matched to a gene.

This clonotype was detected only a few times. The chain has TRBV2 and TRBJ2-1, with TRBD1 matching 7 bases. The junction had 5 bases not matched to a gene; V was cut back by 6 bases and J by 3 bases. CDR1 is SNHLY, CDR2 FYNNEI, per germline. This CDR3 is built from 14 residues. In DNA form, the CDR3 reads TGTGCCAGCAGCGATTGGGACAGCTACAATGAGCAGTTCTTC. Its translation is CASSDWDSYNEQFF. The full variable domain, rest sourced from reference TRBV2 and TRBJ2-1, is EPEVTQTPSHQVTQMGQEVILRCVPISNHLYFYWYRQILGQKVEFLVSFYNNEISEKSEIFDDQFSVERPDGSNFTLKIRSTKLEDSAMYFCASSDWDSYNEQFFGPGTRLTVL.

This clonotype appeared a few times. The chain recombines TRBV7-8 with TRBJ2-3; the D gene is possibly TRBD2 (6 bases). The ends were cut back, 6 bases at V and 8 bases at J, with 21 bases in the middle. Germline loops: CDR1 SGHVS, CDR2 FQNEAQ. The CDR3 loop spans 15 amino acids. The CDR3 is CASRPGTPGTGTQYF. The CDR3 nucleotides are TGTGCCAGCAGACCCGGGACTCCGGGCACCGGTACGCAGTATTTT.

The CDR3: CASSYWGRGYNEQYF. The CDR3 DNA is TGTGCCAGCAGTTATTGGGGGAGAGGGTACAATGAGCAGTACTTC. J is TRBJ2-5 and V is TRBV6-5; D tentatively fits TRBD1 or TRBD2 (5 bases each). Per the germline V gene, CDR1 is MNHEY and CDR2 is SVGAGI. The V and J ends lost 3 bases and 11 bases respectively, with 22 bases between them. This CDR3 is built from 15 residues.

V usage is TRBV20-1 and J usage is TRBJ1-2, with 9 bases identical to TRBD1. CDR1 and CDR2 (germline): DFQATT, SNEGSKA (reference sequence). CDR3 length: 14 residues. V dropped 4 bases and J dropped 4; count of bases not matched to a gene: 7. CDR3 in amino acids: CSAKPTQGAYGYTF. Written as DNA, the CDR3 is TGCAGTGCTAAGCCAACACAGGGGGCCTATGGCTACACCTTC.

V is TRBV12-3 or TRBV12-4 and J is TRBJ1-5; no reliable D call. The CDR3 is 12 amino acids. V was trimmed by 6 bases and J by 5 bases, leaving 8 bases between them. The chain's CDR3 is CASSLGYQPQHF. In DNA form, the CDR3 reads TGTGCCAGCAGCCTAGGGTATCAGCCCCAGCATTTT.

This chain links TRBV20-1 with TRBJ1-5; TRBD1 aligns across 8 bases. The CDR3 extends over 12 amino acids. Germline assignment: CDR1 DFQATT and CDR2 SNEGSKA (reference sequence). The DNA for the CDR3 is TGCAGCGCGTGGAGACAGGGGCAGCCCCAGCATTTT. Protein product: CSAWRQGQPQHF.

The chain links TRBV29-1 to TRBJ1-5; possibly TRBD1 for D (5 bases). Trimming took 4 bases from V and 4 from J, leaving 11 bases between them. The CDR3 consists of 13 residues. Germline CDR1 reads SQVTM; CDR2 reads ANQGSEA. The chain's CDR3 is CSVARAENQPQHF. As DNA, the CDR3 is TGCAGCGTTGCCAGGGCAGAAAATCAGCCCCAGCATTTT. Using reference TRBV29-1 and TRBJ1-5 for the parts outside the CDR3, the full variable domain is SAVISQKPSRDICQRGTSLTIQCQVDSQVTMMFWYRQQPGQSLTLIATANQGSEATYESGFVIDKFPISRPNLTFSTLTVSNMSPEDSSIYLCSVARAENQPQHFGDGTRLSIL.

In its sample, this clonotype was seen many times. The genes are TRBV27 and TRBJ2-1, with TRBD2 identical over 7 bases. This CDR3 has 15 amino acids. V gave up 5 bases and J gave up 8 bases; unmatched junction bases: 12. The germline V gene encodes CDR1 MNHEY and CDR2 SMNVEV (reference sequence). The CDR3, as DNA: TGTGCCAGCAGTCCCTTTGGGGGAGGGCCCTATGAGCAGTTCTTC. Protein: CASSPFGGGPYEQFF.

The rearrangement links TRBV11-2 to TRBJ2-7, with a tentative D call TRBD2 (6 bases). V gave up 5 bases and J gave up 6 bases, with 17 bases separating them. Germline V gene lookup returns CDR1 SGHAT and CDR2 FQNNGV. The CDR3 extends over 14 amino acids. The CDR3 nucleotides are TGTGCCAGCAGCGGTTCGGGGGTAGAAGGCGAGCAGTACTTC. Translating it yields CASSGSGVEGEQYF.

The V call is TRBV10-3, the J call TRBJ2-5, with 14 nucleotides matching TRBD2. V gave up 4 bases and J gave up 5 bases; unmatched junction bases: 6. Germline assignment: CDR1 ENHRY and CDR2 SYGVKD. The CDR3 is made up of 16 amino acids. The CDR3 spells CAISAGTSGRRETQYF. The CDR3 bases are TGTGCCATCAGTGCCGGGACTAGCGGGAGAAGGGAGACCCAGTACTTC.

As concerns this clonotype: This may stem from a read error, because a much larger clone lies one nucleotide away. The chain carries TRBV6-1 and TRBJ1-6; maybe TRBD1 (5 bases). From germline, CDR1 is MNHNS and CDR2 SASEGT. CDR3 length: 14 residues. This CDR3 is CASSLNSGDSPPHF. The DNA for the CDR3 is TGTGCCAGCAGTTTGAACTCGGGGGATTCACCCCCCCACTTT.